This TCR beta chain was identified in a study of T-cell reconstitution after alpha-beta-depleted transplantation in children. Unique molecular identifiers were built into the TCRbeta library. TCRdb ran MiXCR on the PCR reads and lists one entry per CDR3 protein. The sample records hundreds of thousands of distinct CDR3 sequences, 16% being singletons. Germline V gene sequence: CDR1 SEHNR, CDR2 FQNEAQ (reference sequence). This CDR3 is built from 15 residues. The V segment lost 3 bases and the J segment 4 bases; nucleotides outside the gene matches: 5. This clonotype has only a few counts. V gene TRBV7-9 combines with J gene TRBJ2-2, with TRBD1 identical over 7 bases. The sample was PBMCs from the stem cell graft donor, taken from the stem cell graft. The sequence was collected from a human donor who donated a stem cell graft to a child with acute myeloid leukemia. The CDR3 nucleotides are TGTGCCAGCAGCTTGGATTCAGGGGGCACCGGGGAGCTGTTTTTT. Translating it yields CASSLDSGGTGELFF.